This T cell receptor beta chain is from a study of blood T cell repertoires in COVID-19. Turning to the study itself: The samples span acute and convalescent COVID-19 from the United States, Italy and Spain.

V shed 5 bases and J 6 bases; nucleotides not matched to a gene: 13. Per the germline V gene, CDR1 is LNHNV and CDR2 is YYDKDF (reference sequence). The CDR3 covers 16 residues. Profiled with immunoSEQ multiplex PCR; TCRdb holds only in-frame clones, not every one. The table records about 44,000 clones, around 80% of them present only once. The sample consisted of peripheral blood. The chain couples TRBV15 to TRBJ2-5; TRBD2 aligns across 9 bases. This clonotype was obtained from a human donor in a cohort sampled during active COVID-19. CDR3 protein: CATSVAGTSNSKTQYF. The CDR3 DNA reads TGTGCCACCAGCGTCGCCGGGACTAGCAATTCGAAGACCCAGTACTTC.